This TCR beta chain is drawn from a study of T cells in localized non-small cell lung cancer. Notes on the study in general: Peak T cell clonality was found in uninvolved adjacent lung, exceeding tumor. Because only a single region of the tumor was sequenced, heterogeneity remains possible.

As to this clone: The antigen is undetermined.

This CDR3 contains 13 residues. TCRdb's table, derived via immunoSEQ multiplex PCR, lists solely in-frame clones and lacks some. There are 30,000 to 35,000 clones in the sample; roughly 89% occur only once, and over 2.5% lies in the top ten. The sequencing used peripheral blood, collected before any cancer treatment. The clonotype comes from a female donor older than 55 with stage I lung adenocarcinoma. The J gene is TRBJ2-3, the V gene TRBV21-1; whether TRBD2, the table's D call, matches the DNA was not checked. TRBV21-1 is a known pseudogene. Written as DNA, the CDR3 is TGTGCCAGCGGCAGAGCCTGGAGAGATACGCAGTATTTT. This codes for CASGRAWRDTQYF.